The following is a TCR beta chain sequence with its context. This clonotype was counted ten times or more. The clone's antigen remains unknown. Per-nucleotide qualities are absent, and no much larger clonotype sits a single base away. The germline V gene provides CDR1 SGHVS and CDR2 FQNEAQ. V lost 1 base and J lost 4 bases; the stretch between them is 7 bases long. The CDR3 starts with the cysteine, ends with the phenylalanine, and has 13 residues. Kept here is only the CDR3 DNA, which spans 39 bases and is read in frame from base 1. To prepare the library, RACE was applied. The sequencer listed for this sample is NextSeq 500. Library preparation attached unique molecular identifiers to individual cDNA molecules for quantitative, reproducible TCR counting. Each blood RNA sample was used to sequence both TCR alpha and TCR beta chains. In the paper's pipeline: A median of about 89,000 TCRs per sample was observed, with a range of about 20,000 to 750,000. The Decombinator software suite was used to annotate V, J and CDR3 in the TCR reads. To make PS versus PT1 abundance plots, every sample was subsampled to the same number of TCRs (28,000). Expanded TCRs were defined as absent before sensitization and observed at least eight times at the 2-week time point. TCRdb cleaned the public reads at Q25 with fastp, built clones with MiXCR and kept in-frame beta chains. Here each entry gathers all rows of one CDR3 protein and keeps the most common genes and DNA. Clone size and V and J calls follow TCRdb, not the original study. Present in this sample are about 380,000 distinct CDR3 sequences, roughly 5.3% of which were seen just once. 2% to 3% of the sample comes from the top ten.

This entry belongs to a study of human T cells and chemical hapten exposure (dated by TCRdb to 2020 to 2023). Notes on the research overall: For sensitization, 2% DPC in acetone was applied to an approximately 2 cm by approximately 2 cm area of upper inner arm skin. Patch tests used Finn chambers with 0.01% DPC on the upper back, scored after 6 days by International Contact Dermatitis Research Group standards. Libraries were combined into a pool for sequencing, and differences in TCR yield between samples came mainly from small differences in library volumes within the pool. The study tracked peripheral blood TCR repertoire changes in vivo during primary and secondary sensitization to the hapten diphenylcyclopropenone (DPC) in alopecia patients. Alopecia areata with under or over 50% scalp involvement, alopecia totalis and alopecia universalis were represented in the patient cohort, which was mostly female. Approximately 28 alopecia patients gave blood for TCR sequencing at one to four time points (pre-sensitization, 2, 6 and 24 weeks). Patients additionally received weekly therapeutic DPC doses to the scalp throughout the roughly 25-week study period. Blood was sampled from patients pre-sensitization (week 0) and at 2, 6 and about 24 weeks after DPC sensitization. General study outcomes and caveats: A positive correlation was found between the number of PT1 expanded TCRs and patch test score, with significance reached at thresholds 8, 16 and 32 but not 4. Compared with pre-sensitization or healthy control sets, expanded TCRs formed significantly more large CDR3 similarity clusters, which is consistent with antigen-driven responses. All patients had alopecia, a presumed autoimmune disease, so their immune response might differ from that of healthy individuals. Repeated subsampling changed both the strength of the expansion versus patch-test correlation and the threshold at which that correlation became significant. DPC sensitization did not change the number of TCRs with a frequency above 1 in 1000, and there was no evidence of changes in global repertoire structure.

Explained via the paper, the time point label denotes: pre-sensitization, week 0. The treatment or condition label, as the study defines it: therapeutic diphenylcyclopropenone sensitization with weekly scalp DPC. At every patch-test visit, the blood draw took place before the patch test was put on. Eligible patients were aged 18 to 70, diagnosed with alopecia, deemed suitable for DPC therapy, and excluded if pregnant. Unfractionated whole blood was collected in Tempus Blood RNA tubes, and total RNA was extracted from that blood. The V and J genes are TRBV7-8 and TRBJ2-5; the D gene is unclear. Sequencing was performed on whole blood, taken in connection with sensitization to the hapten diphenylcyclopropenone (DPC). The source of this sequence is a woman aged 45-60 years with alopecia areata. Some clones in this sample may be carry-over from other donors' samples. The bases are TGTGCCAGCAGCTTAGGACGGCCAGAGACCCAGTACTTC. Its product reads: CASSLGRPETQYF.